What follows are 10 T cell receptor beta chains derived from one specimen sequenced in a study of shared clonotypes between healthy human individuals. Clones were sequenced by immunoSEQ multiplex PCR, and TCRdb holds only the in-frame ones, with some missing. This sample has some 2,100,000 clones; approximately 94% occur once, and the top ten carry more than 1.5%. The naive CD8 fraction comprised CD45RO-negative cells positively selected for CCR7 and excluded terminally differentiated effector memory CD45RA+ cells. Sequenced input: naive CD8+ T cells from PBMCs. These receptors originate from a man younger than 30 in good health. Some clones in this sample may be carry-over from other donors' samples.

The V call is TRBV11-3, the J call TRBJ2-2; TRBD2 is a possible D gene (6 bases). Trimming left V 8 bases short and J 5 bases short, with 15 bases between. The CDR3 has 14 amino acids. Germline V gives CDR1 SGHNT, CDR2 YENEEA. The CDR3 spells CASRAEAGTGELFF. The CDR3 DNA follows: TGTGCCAGCCGAGCGGAGGCGGGGACCGGGGAGCTGTTTTTT.

As for this clone: The sample carries other DNA sequences with the same CDR3. This chain connects TRBV5-1 to TRBJ2-1, with 13 bases that match TRBD2. CDR1 is SGHRS, CDR2 YFSETQ, per germline. The V and J ends lost 3 bases and 7 bases, in that order; junction bases with no gene match: 1. The CDR3 runs to 14 residues. The CDR3 coding sequence is TGCGCCAGCAGCTGGACTAGCGGGAGTAATGAGCAGTTCTTC. Protein product: CASSWTSGSNEQFF.

The chain couples TRBV2 to TRBJ1-5, with D possibly being TRBD1 (5 bases). V was trimmed by 5 bases and J by 0 bases, leaving 11 bases between them. This CDR3 spans 15 amino acids. The germline V gene encodes CDR1 SNHLY and CDR2 FYNNEI. CDR3 protein: CASSSRQSSNQPQHF. In DNA, the CDR3 is TGTGCCAGCAGTTCAAGACAGAGTAGCAATCAGCCCCAGCATTTT.

The rearrangement joins TRBV5-1 to TRBJ1-2; maybe TRBD1 (6 bases). CDR3 length: 14 residues. The ends were cut back, 4 bases at V and 12 bases at J, with 22 bases in the middle. The germline gives CDR1 SGHRS, CDR2 YFSETQ. This chain's CDR3 is CASSPLGGVTAHTF. The DNA for the CDR3 is TGCGCCAGCAGCCCGTTGGGGGGCGTCACGGCCCACACCTTC.

The J gene is TRBJ2-6, the V gene TRBV7-9; maybe TRBD1 (5 bases). V lost 5 bases and J lost 0, with 20 bases in between. There are 19 residues in the CDR3. Looked up from germline, CDR1 is SEHNR and CDR2 is FQNEAQ (reference sequence). In nucleotides, the CDR3 is TGTGCCAGCAGCCCTCCAGACAGCCATATAGCCTCTGGGGCCAACGTCCTGACTTTC. Its translation is CASSPPDSHIASGANVLTF.

The genes are TRBV28 and TRBJ2-1; 10 positions match TRBD2. Germline V lookup: CDR1 MDHEN, CDR2 SYDVKM. The CDR3 is made up of 15 amino acids. The ends lost 6 bases at V and 9 bases at J; junction bases unmatched: 11. CDR3 bases: TGTGCCAGCAGCCGAGGGCTAGCGGGAGTTTTTGAGCAGTTCTTC. This encodes CASSRGLAGVFEQFF.

This sequence joins TRBV5-1 and TRBJ2-7, with 9 bases that match TRBD1. This CDR3 spans 15 amino acids. After removal of 2 bases from V and 2 bases from J, the junction contained 5 bases not matched to a gene. CDR1 is SGHRS and CDR2 is YFSETQ in the germline V gene. The CDR3 nucleotides are TGCGCCAGCAGCTTAGGACAGGGGAGGACCTACGAGCAGTACTTC. It is translated as CASSLGQGRTYEQYF.

The rearrangement joins TRBV28 to TRBJ2-3, with D perhaps matching TRBD1 (6 bases). Germline V gives CDR1 MDHEN, CDR2 SYDVKM. The CDR3 runs 14 residues. The V end lost 7 bases, the J end lost 2 bases, and 13 bases lay between the germline ends. CDR3: CASIRGPFTDTQYF. DNA of the CDR3: TGTGCCAGCATCAGGGGACCTTTCACAGATACGCAGTATTTT.

The count of this clone is one. The chain carries TRBV6-5 and TRBJ2-1; D unresolved. CDR1 and CDR2 from the germline V gene are MNHEY and SVGAGI. The CDR3 runs 16 residues. The V gene lost 0 bases and the J gene lost 2 bases, with 11 bases spanning the gap. CDR3 sequence reads: CASSYSIGEAYNEQFF. For the CDR3, the DNA is TGTGCCAGCAGTTACTCGATTGGAGAAGCCTACAATGAGCAGTTCTTC.

V and J are TRBV7-9 and TRBJ2-5; D may be TRBD1 or TRBD2 (6 bases each). Trimming cost V 5 bases and J 3 bases, with 19 bases left between them. This CDR3 is 16 amino acids long. Germline V gene data show CDR1 as SEHNR and CDR2 as FQNEAQ (reference sequence). Written as DNA, the CDR3 is TGTGCCAGCAGCGCGGGACAATTTAGCGGAGAAGAGACCCAGTACTTC. It specifies CASSAGQFSGEETQYF. The full variable domain, with the rest looked up from reference TRBV7-9 and TRBJ2-5, is DTGVSQNPRHKITKRGQNVTFRCDPISEHNRLYWYRQTLGQGPEFLTYFQNEAQLEKSRLLSDRFSAERPKGSFSTLEIQRTEQGDSAMYLCASSAGQFSGEETQYFGPGTRLLVL.